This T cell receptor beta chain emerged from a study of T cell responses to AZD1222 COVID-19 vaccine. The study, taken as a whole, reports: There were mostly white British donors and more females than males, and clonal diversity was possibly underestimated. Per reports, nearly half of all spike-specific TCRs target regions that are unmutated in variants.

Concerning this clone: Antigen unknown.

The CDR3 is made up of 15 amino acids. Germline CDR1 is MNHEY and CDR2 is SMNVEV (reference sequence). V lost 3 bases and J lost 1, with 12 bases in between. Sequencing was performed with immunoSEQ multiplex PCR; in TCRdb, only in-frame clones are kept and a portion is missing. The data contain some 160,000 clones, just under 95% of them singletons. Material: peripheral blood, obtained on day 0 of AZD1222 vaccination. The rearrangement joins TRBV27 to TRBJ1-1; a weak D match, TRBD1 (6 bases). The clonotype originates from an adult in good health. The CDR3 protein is CASSFGRGTNTEAFF. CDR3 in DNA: TGTGCCAGCAGTTTCGGGAGGGGGACGAACACTGAAGCTTTCTTT.